This TCR beta chain stems from a study of blood T cell repertoires in COVID-19. Across the whole study: Specimens from acute and convalescent COVID-19 originated in the United States, Italy and Spain. The cDNA or gDNA used as material had been derived from T cells, B-cell-depleted T cells, or PBMCs.

In the original processing: Amplifying reference gene primers gave estimates of nucleated cell counts. Assay: immunoSEQ multiplex PCR; the TCRdb copy retains only in-frame clones and omits some. The V and J calls and clone size were taken over from that table, and D and trimming were inferred from the DNA. The table includes 250,000 to 300,000 clones, about four fifths detected once. Germline-derived CDR1 and CDR2 are SGHTA and FQGTGA. This CDR3 comprises 16 residues. Germline trimming cut 2 bases from V and 1 base from J; bases unmatched to any gene: 4. Sequencing used peripheral blood. V gene TRBV7-3 combines with J gene TRBJ2-3; 9 bases match TRBD2. The sequence was obtained from a woman aged 55-70 years with active or convalescent COVID-19. The CDR3 region has the DNA TGTGCCAGCAGCTTACAGGCTAGCGGGGGCACAGATACGCAGTATTTT. The encoded protein is CASSLQASGGTDTQYF.